This T cell receptor (beta chain) originates from a study of T cells after yellow fever vaccination (dated by TCRdb to between 2019 and 2020). In the study overall: The SMART-Seq v4 Ultra Low Input RNA kit was used to prepare libraries from fractions with low cell numbers. To track T-cell clones before and after primary and booster YFV17D yellow fever vaccination, bulk TCR alpha and beta repertoires were sequenced longitudinally. Two healthy male donors, one aged 18 to 30 and one aged 30 to 40 years, made up the cohort. Blood samples were taken at several timepoints before and after primary and secondary immunization, and bulk PBMC replicates and cell subsets were isolated. Results the study describes overall, beyond this receptor: The secondary T-cell response was weaker than the primary response but faster, peaking on day 5 instead of day 15. Most clones expanded after primary vaccination were re-detected after the booster (approximately 95% of CD4 and 88% of CD8), suggesting broad memory maintenance. Because only a couple of donors were included in the study, the extent to which the findings can be generalized is limited. A small share of clonotypes was detected in both CD4 and CD8 compartments, with the overlap likely arising from convergent recombination. Because abundant contaminating clonotypes from the bulk population could be contained in FACS-sorted repertoires, computational filtering was required.

TCR cDNA was made using 5'RACE template switching, a step that added a universal primer site and unique molecular identifiers. Priming for cDNA synthesis came from both the TCR alpha and TCR beta constant segments. Library amplification involved two PCR steps, and the second step added sample barcodes and sequencing adapters. Libraries were sequenced on Illumina HiSeq 2500 (2x100 bp) or NovaSeq (2x150 bp). Concerning the study's data processing: MIGEC handled demultiplexing of reads and collapsing into UMI consensus sequences, while MiXCR performed V(D)J alignment. Vaccine-responding clonotypes were defined with edgeR using replicate PBMC samples, requiring FDR below 0.01 and a log2 fold change above 5 up to day 15. CD4 or CD8 identity was assigned to each bulk clonotype according to whether the clonotype was present at higher abundance in the sequenced CD4 repertoire or the sequenced CD8 repertoire. The public reads were reprocessed in TCRdb via fastp at Q25 and MiXCR, keeping in-frame beta chains. Each entry is one CDR3 protein sequence, shown with its most common DNA and genes. TCRdb, not the authors, supplied the V and J calls. This sample holds hundreds of thousands of distinct CDR3 sequences; 12% were observed only once. Of the sample, more than 13% is held by the ten largest clones.

This clonotype came up a few times. The antigen it recognizes is unknown. No base qualities exist here, and no much larger clone lies one base off it. Read against the paper, the sample's treatment or condition label means: live attenuated yellow fever vaccine strain. At every blood-draw timepoint, two biological replicates of bulk PBMCs were collected. A standard Ficoll-Paque protocol was used to isolate PBMCs from peripheral blood. RNA was extracted with TriZol from bulk PBMCs, CD4 and CD8 fractions, and dextramer-positive and dextramer-negative fractions. The clonotype originates from a man aged 30-40 years who received the YFV17D yellow fever vaccine. Specimen: PBMCs, collected on the day of the yellow fever booster vaccination.

Read as DNA, the sequence is TGCAGTGCCGCTAGCGGCAATGAGCAGTTCTTC. It translates as CSAASGNEQFF. The chain was built from TRBV20-1 and TRBJ2-1, with 7 bases in between that match TRBD2. The junction shows trimming of 6 bases on V and 6 bases on J, and the gene matches do not reach 2 bases of it. Based on the germline V gene (reference sequence), the CDR1 and CDR2 sequences are DFQATT and SNEGSKA. The CDR3 covers 11 residues, taking in both the cysteine and the phenylalanine. Only CDR3 DNA is held: 33 bases, read in frame from base 1.